This TCR beta chain comes out of a study of shared clonotypes between healthy human individuals. The study, taken as a whole, reports: Clonotypes shared by all four sorted-subset donors had higher generation probabilities than non-shared clonotypes.

About this clone: What it recognizes is unknown.

J lost 6 bases, V lost 3 bases, and 9 bases had no gene match. The CDR3 consists of 15 residues. CDR1 and CDR2 (germline): MDHEN, SYDVKM. In the naive CD8 group, cells lacked CD45RO and were positively selected for CCR7, so terminally differentiated effector memory CD45RA+ cells were left out. Here immunoSEQ multiplex PCR was the method, and the copy in TCRdb shows in-frame clones only, minus some. This table holds under 1 million clones, roughly 92% found once. The specimen sequenced was naive CD8+ T cells sorted from blood. This chain uses TRBV28 with TRBJ2-7; TRBD1 matches at 9 bases. This receptor was identified in a man younger than 40 in good health. CDR3: CASSFLGQGNFEQYF. CDR3 DNA sequence: TGTGCCAGCAGTTTTCTGGGACAGGGTAATTTCGAGCAGTACTTC.